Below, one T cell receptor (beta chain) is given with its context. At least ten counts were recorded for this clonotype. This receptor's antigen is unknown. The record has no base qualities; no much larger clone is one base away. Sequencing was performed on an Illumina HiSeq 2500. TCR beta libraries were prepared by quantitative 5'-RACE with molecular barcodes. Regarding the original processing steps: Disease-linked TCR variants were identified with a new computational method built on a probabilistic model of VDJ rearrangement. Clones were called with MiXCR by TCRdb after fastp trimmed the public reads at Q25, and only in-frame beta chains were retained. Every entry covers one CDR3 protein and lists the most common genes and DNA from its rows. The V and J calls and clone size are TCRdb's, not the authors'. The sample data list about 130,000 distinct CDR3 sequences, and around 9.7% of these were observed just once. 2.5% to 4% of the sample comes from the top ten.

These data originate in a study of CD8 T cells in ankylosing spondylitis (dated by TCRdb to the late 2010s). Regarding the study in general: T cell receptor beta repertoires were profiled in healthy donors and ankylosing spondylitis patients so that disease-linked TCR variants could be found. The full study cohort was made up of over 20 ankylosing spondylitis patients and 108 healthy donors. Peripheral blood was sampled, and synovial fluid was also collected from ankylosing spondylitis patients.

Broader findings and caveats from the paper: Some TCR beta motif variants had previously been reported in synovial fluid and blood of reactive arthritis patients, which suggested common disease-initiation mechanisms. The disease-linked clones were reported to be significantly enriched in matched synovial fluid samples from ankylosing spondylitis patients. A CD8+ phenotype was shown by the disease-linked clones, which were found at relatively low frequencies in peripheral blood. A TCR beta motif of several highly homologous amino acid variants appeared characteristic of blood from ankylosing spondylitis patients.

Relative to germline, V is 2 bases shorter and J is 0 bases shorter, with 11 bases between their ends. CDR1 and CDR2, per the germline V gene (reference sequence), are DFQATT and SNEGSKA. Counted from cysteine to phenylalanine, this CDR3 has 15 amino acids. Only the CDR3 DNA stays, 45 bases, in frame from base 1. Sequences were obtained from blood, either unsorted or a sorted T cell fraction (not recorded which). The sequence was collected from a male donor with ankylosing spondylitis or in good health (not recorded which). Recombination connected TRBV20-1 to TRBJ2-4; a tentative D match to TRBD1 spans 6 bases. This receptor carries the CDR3 CSARLGAEAKNIQYF. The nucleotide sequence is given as TGCAGTGCTAGATTGGGGGCCGAAGCCAAAAACATTCAGTACTTC.